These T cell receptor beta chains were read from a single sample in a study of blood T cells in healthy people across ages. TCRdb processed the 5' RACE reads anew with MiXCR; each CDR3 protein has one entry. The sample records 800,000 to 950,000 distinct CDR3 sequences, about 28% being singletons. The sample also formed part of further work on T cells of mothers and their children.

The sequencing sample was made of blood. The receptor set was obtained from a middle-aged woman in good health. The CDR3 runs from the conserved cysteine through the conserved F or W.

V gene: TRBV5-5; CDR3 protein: CASSLGLSGTAYEQYF
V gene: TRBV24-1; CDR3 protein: CATSDRGGPRNNEQFF
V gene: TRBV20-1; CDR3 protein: CSARETRTSGRPGTQYF
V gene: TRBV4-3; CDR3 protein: CASSPGSGGVGETQYF
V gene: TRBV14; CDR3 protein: CASSSGRGGIYGYTF
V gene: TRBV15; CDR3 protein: CATSRGTGQGNGYTF
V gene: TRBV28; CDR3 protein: CASSSFAAGANVLTF
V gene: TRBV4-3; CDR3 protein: CASSQDPSYGYTF
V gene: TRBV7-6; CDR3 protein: CASSPSEAGVSSSYNEQFF
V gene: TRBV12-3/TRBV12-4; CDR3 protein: CASRRGLRGHEQFF
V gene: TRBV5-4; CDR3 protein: CASSLDLPLSHERYF
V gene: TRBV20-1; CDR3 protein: CSAPTSRRETQYF
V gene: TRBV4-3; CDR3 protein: CASSLSFRGGTEAFF
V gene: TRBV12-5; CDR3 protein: CASGFALNTEAFF
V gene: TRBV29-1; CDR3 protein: CSVSHGDRVAEAFF
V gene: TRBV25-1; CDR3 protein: CASSELAGDTGELFF
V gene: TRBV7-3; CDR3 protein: CASSLMAGNDYGYTF
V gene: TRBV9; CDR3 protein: CASSVATGQGYEQYF
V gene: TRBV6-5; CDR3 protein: CASSLSAHYGYTF
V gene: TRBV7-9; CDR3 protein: CASETDQETQYF
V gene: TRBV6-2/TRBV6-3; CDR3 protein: CASSYARGGNSPLHF
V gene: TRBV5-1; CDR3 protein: CASTQQGEQYF
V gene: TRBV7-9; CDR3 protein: CASSTFPRGDYEQYF